The subject of this entry is one TCR beta chain. These data belong to a study of blood T cell repertoires in COVID-19. As for the study in general: Whether acute or convalescent, the COVID-19 samples came from the United States, Italy and Spain. PBMCs, B-cell-depleted T cells, or T cells were the source of the cDNA or gDNA that made up the material.

The table came from immunoSEQ multiplex PCR; TCRdb's copy has only in-frame clones and leaves some out. The table shows some 140,000 clones, with roughly four fifths occurring only once. Trimming removed 2 bases at V and 2 bases at J, with 6 bases between. CDR1 and CDR2 (germline): SGHDN, FVKESK. The CDR3 length is 13 residues. This clonotype originated in an elderly man with acute or convalescent COVID-19. J is TRBJ1-2 and V is TRBV14; D unresolved. The sample taken for sequencing was peripheral blood. This CDR3 reads CASSQQTNYGYTF. The DNA for the CDR3 is TGTGCCAGCAGCCAACAGACAAACTATGGCTACACCTTC. Together with reference TRBV14 and TRBJ1-2, the CDR3 gives the full variable domain: EAGVTQFPSHSVIEKGQTVTLRCDPISGHDNLYWYRRVMGKEIKFLLHFVKESKQDESGMPNNRFLAERTGGTYSTLKVQPAELEDSGVYFCASSQQTNYGYTFGSGTRLTVV.